One sample yielded the 23 T cell receptor beta chains listed below, sequenced in a study of T-cell memory formation after mild COVID-19. TCRdb itself ran the 5' RACE reads through MiXCR, one entry per CDR3 protein. The repertoire holds roughly 86,000 distinct CDR3 sequences, with approximately 15% as singletons. Sequencing used PBMCs or a T cell subset sorted from them (not recorded which). These receptors originate from a young man who had mild COVID-19 (a few samples of this study predate the infection). Cell type and time point are not known.

This clonotype appeared a few times. The V call is TRBV20-1, the J call TRBJ1-5; a possible D gene is TRBD1 (5 bases). The CDR3 is 13 residues long. CDR1 and CDR2 (germline): DFQATT, SNEGSKA (reference sequence). Trimming stripped 3 bases from V and 2 bases from J, with 8 bases between. CDR3 sequence (DNA): TGCAGTGCTAGCTGGGGGGGCAATCAGCCCCAGCATTTT. It encodes CSASWGGNQPQHF.

The V gene is TRBV6-5, the J gene TRBJ2-7; D might be TRBD2 (5 bases). The CDR3 totals 13 residues. V was trimmed by 5 bases and J by 6 bases, leaving 14 bases between them. Germline V CDR1 and CDR2: MNHEY, SVGAGI. The CDR3 spells CASSSGRLSEQYV. CDR3 nucleotides: TGTGCCAGCAGTAGCGGCAGACTAAGCGAGCAGTACGTC.

This clonotype was detected ten times or more. This sequence joins TRBV7-2 and TRBJ1-1; D is unclear. V dropped 2 bases and J dropped 4 bases, with 2 bases sitting between them. The CDR3 is 11 residues long. Germline CDR1 and CDR2: SGHTA and FQGNSA. CDR3: CASSLLTEAFF. CDR3 bases: TGTGCCAGCAGCTTACTCACTGAAGCTTTCTTT.

This clonotype was detected only a few times. The gene calls are TRBV25-1 and TRBJ1-3, with no clear D. Trimming removed 1 base at V and 0 bases at J, with 4 bases between. The CDR3 runs 14 residues. CDR1 is MGHDK, CDR2 SYGVNS, per germline. The CDR3 nucleotides are TGTGCCAGCAGTGAATGGATCTCTGGAAACACCATATATTTT. Its protein product is CASSEWISGNTIYF. The full variable domain, completed using reference TRBV25-1 and TRBJ1-3, is EADIYQTPRYLVIGTGKKITLECSQTMGHDKMYWYQQDPGMELHLIHYSYGVNSTEKGDLSSESTVSRIRTEHFPLTLESARPSHTSQYLCASSEWISGNTIYFGEGSWLTVV.

The rearrangement links TRBV6-2 or TRBV6-3 to TRBJ2-4; D perhaps matches TRBD1 (6 bases). V gave up 7 bases and J gave up 3 bases, with 19 bases separating them. In germline, CDR1 is MNHEY, CDR2 SVGEGT. The CDR3 length is 16 residues. The CDR3 loop reads CASNQDRMLDKNIQYF. DNA of the CDR3: TGTGCCAGCAACCAAGACAGGATGCTTGACAAAAACATTCAGTACTTC.

This clonotype was detected a few times. V usage is TRBV3-1 and J usage is TRBJ2-2; D gene uncertain. Germline values: CDR1 LGHDT, CDR2 YNNKEL (reference sequence). This CDR3 region has 15 residues. Between the trimmed V and J ends, which lost 0 bases and 6 bases, there was a span of 11 bases. The CDR3 spells CASSQETQGSGELFF. CDR3 nucleotides: TGTGCCAGCAGCCAAGAGACCCAAGGGTCCGGGGAGCTGTTTTTT.

This clonotype has only a few counts. The chain carries TRBV2 and TRBJ1-6; D is unclear. The germline gives CDR1 SNHLY, CDR2 FYNNEI. V dropped 7 bases and J dropped 7 bases, with 23 bases sitting between them. CDR3 size: 17 residues. As DNA, the CDR3 is TGTGCCAGCACCCCCAGTTTGAAGCTTTCGGGAAATTCACCCCTCCACTTT. Its protein product is CASTPSLKLSGNSPLHF. The full variable domain, completed using reference TRBV2 and TRBJ1-6, is EPEVTQTPSHQVTQMGQEVILRCVPISNHLYFYWYRQILGQKVEFLVSFYNNEISEKSEIFDDQFSVERPDGSNFTLKIRSTKLEDSAMYFCASTPSLKLSGNSPLHFGNGTRLTVT.

This clonotype was found a few times. The rearrangement uses TRBV7-9 and TRBJ2-7; D unclear. This CDR3 comprises 12 residues. The germline V gene has CDR1 SEHNR and CDR2 FQNEAQ (reference sequence). V was shortened by 5 bases and J by 5 bases, with 10 bases between the two germline ends. The CDR3 here is CASSLSSHEQYF. CDR3 bases: TGTGCCAGCAGCCTCTCGAGCCACGAGCAGTACTTC. Full variable domain (outside the CDR3, taken from reference TRBV7-9 and TRBJ2-7): DTGVSQNPRHKITKRGQNVTFRCDPISEHNRLYWYRQTLGQGPEFLTYFQNEAQLEKSRLLSDRFSAERPKGSFSTLEIQRTEQGDSAMYLCASSLSSHEQYFGPGTRLTVT.

The chain is built from TRBV7-9 and TRBJ2-1, with 7 bases that match TRBD1. The trim removed 4 bases at V and 6 bases at J, leaving 6 bases unmatched. This CDR3 has 14 amino acids. Germline V gene data show CDR1 as SEHNR and CDR2 as FQNEAQ (reference sequence). CDR3 residues: CASSSRGQANEQFF. The CDR3 nucleotides are TGTGCCAGCAGCTCGAGAGGACAGGCCAATGAGCAGTTCTTC. The full variable domain, in which reference TRBV7-9 and TRBJ2-1 provide the parts outside the CDR3, is DTGVSQNPRHKITKRGQNVTFRCDPISEHNRLYWYRQTLGQGPEFLTYFQNEAQLEKSRLLSDRFSAERPKGSFSTLEIQRTEQGDSAMYLCASSSRGQANEQFFGPGTRLTVL.

This clonotype was counted between two and nine times. This chain uses TRBV4-3 with TRBJ2-3, with 11 bases identical to TRBD2. Germline loops: CDR1 LGHNA, CDR2 YSLEER. This CDR3 region has 15 residues. V trimming: 0 bases; J trimming: 4 bases; junction bases outside the gene matches: 0. The CDR3 loop reads CASSQELAGADTQYF. The CDR3 region has the DNA TGCGCCAGCAGCCAAGAACTAGCGGGGGCAGATACGCAGTATTTT.

A few counts support this clonotype. V gene TRBV5-1 combines with J gene TRBJ2-1, with D uncertain. This CDR3 has 13 amino acids. The V end was cut by 2 bases, the J end by 7 bases, with 10 bases between. Germline V lookup: CDR1 SGHRS, CDR2 YFSETQ. CDR3 DNA sequence: TGCGCCAGCAGCTTTTGGGGATTAAATGAGCAGTTCTTC. Protein sequence: CASSFWGLNEQFF. Using reference TRBV5-1 and TRBJ2-1 for the parts outside the CDR3, the full variable domain is KAGVTQTPRYLIKTRGQQVTLSCSPISGHRSVSWYQQTPGQGLQFLFEYFSETQRNKGNFPGRFSGRQFSNSRSEMNVSTLELGDSALYLCASSFWGLNEQFFGPGTRLTVL.

The chain joins TRBV11-2 to TRBJ2-7; 8 bases align to TRBD1. The J segment lost 7 bases and the V segment lost 5 bases, leaving 4 bases of the junction unmatched. This CDR3 contains 12 residues. Germline CDR1 SGHAT, CDR2 FQNNGV. CDR3 nucleotides: TGTGCCAGCAGCCCAGGGGGCGCTGAGCAGTACGTC. Amino acids: CASSPGGAEQYV.

The rearrangement uses TRBV19 and TRBJ1-6; perhaps TRBD1 as D (5 bases). The V end lost 3 bases, the J end lost 13 bases, and 16 bases lay between the germline ends. This CDR3 has 14 amino acids. Germline lookup yields CDR1 LNHDA and CDR2 SQIVND (reference sequence). CDR3 amino acids: CASSMGIGGFPLHF. In DNA form, the CDR3 reads TGTGCCAGTAGTATGGGAATTGGGGGTTTCCCCCTCCACTTT.

This clonotype occurred a few times. J is TRBJ2-3 and V is TRBV6-5; 9 nucleotides agree with TRBD1. The CDR3 length is 15 residues. Germline values: CDR1 MNHEY, CDR2 SVGAGI. With V trimmed by 2 bases and J by 3 bases, 3 bases remained unmatched. The CDR3 nucleotides are TGTGCCAGCAGTTACGGGGACAGGGTGACAGATACGCAGTATTTT. Translation: CASSYGDRVTDTQYF.

On this clonotype itself: A read error is possible here, since a much larger clone lies one base away. The V call is TRBV4-2, the J call TRBJ2-5, with TRBD2 identical over 8 bases. This CDR3 has 15 amino acids. The germline V gene has CDR1 LGHNA and CDR2 YNFKEQ. V was clipped by 0 bases and J by 7 bases; unmatched bases: 7. The CDR3 reads CASSQDRGGPGTQYF. The CDR3 coding sequence is TGTGCCAGCAGCCAAGATCGGGGGGGGCCAGGGACCCAGTACTTC.

The chain has TRBV6-5 and TRBJ1-5; D not certain. This CDR3 contains 13 residues. CDR1 and CDR2 (germline): MNHEY, SVGAGI. The germline V and J ends were trimmed by 6 bases and 4 bases, with 10 bases remaining between them. CDR3 sequence reads: CASSRIQNQPQHF. The CDR3 DNA reads as TGTGCCAGCAGCCGGATACAGAATCAGCCCCAGCATTTT.

This clonotype was detected only a few times. This rearrangement joins TRBV7-9 to TRBJ2-7, with 7 bases lining up with TRBD2. The CDR3 has 15 residues. Germline V gives CDR1 SEHNR, CDR2 FQNEAQ (reference sequence). After removal of 3 bases from V and 3 bases from J, the junction contained 8 bases not matched to a gene. The CDR3 region is CASSFARDYLYEQYF. DNA for the CDR3: TGTGCCAGCAGCTTCGCTCGGGACTACCTCTACGAGCAGTACTTC.

The chain is built from TRBV5-1 and TRBJ2-5, with D possibly being TRBD1 (6 bases). Germline values: CDR1 SGHRS, CDR2 YFSETQ. This CDR3 has 14 residues. The V end was cut by 2 bases, the J end by 5 bases, with 13 bases between. CDR3 in DNA: TGCGCCAGCAGCTTCAGGGGCAAGTCGGAGACCCAGTACTTC. Its protein product is CASSFRGKSETQYF.

V and J are TRBV2 and TRBJ2-5; a weak D match, TRBD1 (6 bases). The CDR3 runs 14 residues. Trimming stripped 8 bases from V and 5 bases from J, with 18 bases between. Germline V gene lookup returns CDR1 SNHLY and CDR2 FYNNEI. CDR3 sequence: CASEGEQGGETQYF. CDR3 bases: TGTGCCAGCGAGGGGGAACAGGGCGGGGAGACCCAGTACTTC.

In its sample, this clonotype was seen a few times. V and J are TRBV9 and TRBJ1-1; D is unresolved. V was shortened by 0 bases and J by 4 bases, with 22 bases between the two germline ends. Germline CDR1 SGDLS, CDR2 YYNGEE. The CDR3 runs 18 residues. The CDR3 protein is CASSVASRSPPLGTEAFF. DNA of the CDR3: TGTGCCAGCAGCGTAGCTAGTAGGAGTCCGCCCCTCGGCACTGAAGCTTTCTTT.

This clonotype has a handful of counts. This chain joins TRBV4-3 and TRBJ2-4; TRBD1 agrees at 10 bases. The CDR3 is 17 residues long. Unmatched junction bases numbered 11, after V lost 1 base and J lost 8 bases. Germline-derived CDR1 and CDR2 are LGHNA and YSLEER. In nucleotides, the CDR3 is TGCGCCAGCAGCCAAGCCGGGTATGGGGACAGGGGTGACATTCAGTACTTC. This translates into CASSQAGYGDRGDIQYF.

The rearrangement links TRBV11-2 to TRBJ2-1; 12 nucleotides agree with TRBD2. V lost 0 bases, J lost 4 bases, and 10 bases stayed unmatched. Germline loops: CDR1 SGHAT, CDR2 FQNNGV. This CDR3 has 19 residues. The CDR3 bases are TGTGCCAGCAGCTTAGATCCGGGGCTAGCGGGGGGGCATTACAATGAGCAGTTCTTC. It encodes CASSLDPGLAGGHYNEQFF. The entire variable domain, with the rest obtained from reference TRBV11-2 and TRBJ2-1, is as follows: EAGVAQSPRYKIIEKRQSVAFWCNPISGHATLYWYQQILGQGPKLLIQFQNNGVVDDSQLPKDRFSAERLKGVDSTLKIQPAKLEDSAVYLCASSLDPGLAGGHYNEQFFGPGTRLTVL.

V usage is TRBV11-2 and J usage is TRBJ2-1; perhaps TRBD2 as D (6 bases). Trimming pared 6 bases from V and 6 bases from J, leaving 15 bases between. Germline CDR1 SGHAT, CDR2 FQNNGV. The CDR3 spans 14 residues. The CDR3 DNA reads TGTGCCAGCAGGGGGGACTTTTCAACCAATGAGCAGTTCTTC. Translation gives CASRGDFSTNEQFF.